The present T cell receptor beta chain was sequenced within a study of CD8 T cells in Susac syndrome (dated by TCRdb to between 2018 and 2021). In terms of the full investigation: Among the sequenced Susac syndrome patients, about six had clinically active disease and about 8 were in clinical remission. At blood withdrawal, Susac syndrome patients were therapy-naive, treated with corticosteroids (with IVIg additionally given to some), or treated with IVIg alone. Whether CD8+ T cell activation and differentiation in Susac syndrome was antigen driven was tested using repertoire sequencing.

RNA was extracted using the RNeasy kit, and about 0.45 to 1 microgram was reverse transcribed with random hexamers. TCR beta CDR3 regions were amplified with the immunoSEQ multiplex PCR assay covering 54 Vbeta and 13 Jbeta segments. PCR amplification bias was corrected using a synthetic template baseline for primer optimization and computational correction. In the source study's methods: Reads were assigned to V, D and J genes according to IMGT and analyzed in immunoSEQ Analyzer, with only productive sequences retained. Clonality was computed as one minus Shannon entropy normalized by log2 of the number of productive unique sequences. For each patient and control, public and private clones were evaluated among the 100 most prevalent clones. A clone was defined as Susac-specific if it was absent from the healthy and MS cohorts, from about 1,100 published viral clones and from other ImmuneACCESS disease sequences. The public reads were quality trimmed at Q25 with fastp and then assembled into clones with MiXCR by TCRdb, keeping productive beta chains. Entries are consolidated by CDR3 protein sequence, retaining the most common genes and DNA. V and J calls and clone size were set by TCRdb, not the authors. Within this sample are approximately 260,000 distinct CDR3 sequences, with 90% to 96% of them counted one time only. The ten top clones hold roughly 0.1% of the sample.

Including cysteine and phenylalanine, the CDR3 has 13 amino acids. The kept DNA is CDR3 alone, 39 bases in frame from the first base. CDR1 and CDR2, per the germline V gene, are LGHNA and YNFKEQ. The trim is 4 bases for V and 8 bases for J, with a gap of 11 bases between the germline ends. Peripheral blood CD8+ and CD4+ T cells from healthy donors, Susac syndrome patients and multiple sclerosis patients were profiled using high-throughput TCR beta sequencing. The Susac syndrome patients fulfilled recently defined diagnostic criteria for either definite or probable disease. CD8+ TEMRA cells were enriched by FACS, while bulk CD8+ and CD4+ T cells were purified by magnetic negative isolation. Blood was drawn into EDTA tubes, processed within 24 hours, and PBMCs were isolated by density gradient centrifugation. PBMCs intended for TCR sequencing were frozen in liquid nitrogen and were later thawed in a 37 degrees C water bath. The sorted or isolated CD4+, CD8+ and CD8+ TEMRA cells reached a purity of at least 90%.

Results the study describes overall, beyond this receptor: In patients with Susac syndrome, the CD4+ T cell repertoire showed no detectable clonal expansion. The study acknowledged that relatively few individuals were included in the TCR sequencing and HLA analysis.

Regarding this clonotype: No cognate antigen has been identified for it. Base-call qualities are not available, and no considerably larger clone is one nucleotide away.

The sample was CD4+ T cells from PBMCs. This clonotype was sampled from a human donor with Susac syndrome. The receptor chain draws on TRBV4-2 and TRBJ1-4; confidence is insufficient to name the D gene. The sequenced DNA: TGTGCCAGCAGCCCCGAAACTGGGGAAAAACTGTTTTTT. The encoded protein is CASSPETGEKLFF.